This TCR beta chain was recovered during a study of cytomegalovirus exposure and HLA in healthy donors. The CDR3 is made up of 14 amino acids. The V end lost 4 bases, the J end lost 2 bases, and 10 bases lay between the germline ends. CDR1 and CDR2 from the germline V gene are SGHNT and YYREEE (reference sequence). The PCR made use of 60 Vbeta and 13 Jbeta primers. TCRdb keeps only in-frame clones here, not all; method: immunoSEQ multiplex PCR. The sample yields around 110,000 clones, around three quarters seen once. In this sample, this clone turned up once. The chain carries TRBV5-4 and TRBJ1-5; TRBD1 might be the D (6 bases). This clonotype was obtained from a man aged 30 to 45 in good health and CMV-seropositive. The sample was PBMCs. The CDR3 loop reads CASSAGVGNQPQHF. CDR3 nucleotides: TGTGCCAGCAGCGCAGGGGTAGGCAATCAGCCCCAGCATTTT.